The 30 T cell receptor beta chains listed next were all sequenced from one sample in a study of T cells in Graves' hyperthyroidism and ophthalmopathy. Amplified regions were TCR beta CDR3 sequences from RNA transcripts. With the HTBI primer set, the TCR CDR3 went through a first round of RT-PCR. Each CDR3 protein is one row after TCRdb ran MiXCR on the multiplex PCR reads. The sample shows about 720,000 distinct CDR3 sequences, around 20% of them seen only once. Sequencing used blood. Receptors originate from a woman in her fifties or sixties with Graves' hyperthyroidism that later progressed to Graves' ophthalmopathy.

This clonotype was observed at least ten times. The V gene is TRBV5-1, the J gene TRBJ2-3; the match to TRBD2 covers 13 bases. Germline CDR1 is SGHRS and CDR2 is YFSETQ. The J segment lost 4 bases and the V segment lost 7 bases, leaving 12 bases of the junction unmatched. This CDR3 is 17 amino acids long. The CDR3 DNA reads TGCGCCAGCCAAAACTCGGGGACTAGCGGGGAACCAGATACGCAGTATTTT. It encodes CASQNSGTSGEPDTQYF. Complete variable domain (other parts from reference TRBV5-1 and TRBJ2-3): KAGVTQTPRYLIKTRGQQVTLSCSPISGHRSVSWYQQTPGQGLQFLFEYFSETQRNKGNFPGRFSGRQFSNSRSEMNVSTLELGDSALYLCASQNSGTSGEPDTQYFGPGTRLTVL.

This clonotype is a singleton in its sample. The rearrangement uses TRBV5-1 and TRBJ2-5, with 15 bases identical to TRBD2. V dropped 4 bases and J dropped 1; count of bases not matched to a gene: 8. Germline CDR1 is SGHRS and CDR2 is YFSETQ. CDR3 length: 18 amino acids. The CDR3 bases are TGCGCCAGCAGCCAAGGACTAGCGGGGGGGACCTTCCAAGAGACCCAGTACTTC. Translation gives CASSQGLAGGTFQETQYF. Using reference TRBV5-1 and TRBJ2-5 for the parts outside the CDR3, the full variable domain is KAGVTQTPRYLIKTRGQQVTLSCSPISGHRSVSWYQQTPGQGLQFLFEYFSETQRNKGNFPGRFSGRQFSNSRSEMNVSTLELGDSALYLCASSQGLAGGTFQETQYFGPGTRLLVL.

This clonotype turned up a few times. V is TRBV29-1 and J is TRBJ1-1; 9 bases fit TRBD1. CDR1 SQVTM and CDR2 ANQGSEA come from the germline V gene. Trimming cost V 1 base and J 4 bases; bases outside gene matches: 7. The CDR3 loop spans 15 amino acids. CDR3 coding DNA: TGCAGCGTTGAAGGCTACAGGGGGCCGAGCACTGAAGCTTTCTTT. This encodes CSVEGYRGPSTEAFF.

V gene TRBV19 combines with J gene TRBJ2-4; maybe TRBD2 (6 bases). The CDR3 totals 16 residues. Germline-derived CDR1 and CDR2 are LNHDA and SQIVND (reference sequence). V gave up 10 bases and J gave up 0 bases, with 19 bases separating them. CDR3 DNA sequence: TGTGCCACTACTAGCCCCGTGGGAGTAGCCAAAAACATTCAGTACTTC. Amino acid sequence: CATTSPVGVAKNIQYF.

V gene TRBV12-3 or TRBV12-4 combines with J gene TRBJ2-6; 8 nucleotides align to TRBD2. The CDR3 totals 15 residues. Trimming took 8 bases from V and 0 from J; bases not matched to a gene: 3. In DNA, the CDR3 is TGTGCCAGCCAGCGGGGGATCTCTGGGGCCAACGTCCTGACTTTC. Its translation is CASQRGISGANVLTF.

The table lists this clonotype with many counts. J is TRBJ1-3 and V is TRBV11-2; TRBD1 matches 10 bases. The CDR3 spans 17 residues. Germline V gene data show CDR1 as SGHAT and CDR2 as FQNNGV. With 5 bases clipped from V and 2 bases from J, the junction kept 9 bases outside the gene matches. CDR3 in amino acids: CASSPLVDRGPGNTIYF. The DNA for the CDR3 is TGTGCCAGCAGCCCGCTAGTAGACAGGGGGCCTGGAAACACCATATATTTT.

In DNA form, the CDR3 reads TGTGCCAGCAGCTTTCCCGGGACAGGGGGCTTGGCGGGGGGGCAGGCCAGCACAGATACGCAGTATTTT. Translating it yields CASSFPGTGGLAGGQASTDTQYF. This rearrangement joins TRBV7-2 to TRBJ2-3; 12 bases fit TRBD1. This CDR3 has 23 amino acids. J was trimmed by 0 bases and V by 3 bases; bases with no gene match: 22. CDR1 is SGHTA and CDR2 is FQGNSA in the germline V gene.

The chain uses TRBV27 and TRBJ2-5; D may be TRBD1 (5 bases). Per germline, CDR1 MNHEY and CDR2 SMNVEV (reference sequence). This CDR3 is built from 15 residues. Trimming removed 2 bases at V and 5 bases at J, with 15 bases between. The CDR3 sequence: CASSLNSGLRETQYF. The CDR3 DNA reads TGTGCCAGCAGTTTAAACTCAGGGTTGCGGGAGACCCAGTACTTC.

This clonotype was counted between two and nine times. V gene TRBV19 combines with J gene TRBJ1-1, with 8 nucleotides matching TRBD1. This CDR3 comprises 13 residues. V gave up 1 base and J gave up 5 bases; unmatched junction bases: 0. Germline CDR1 LNHDA, CDR2 SQIVND (reference sequence). The CDR3 DNA sequence: TGTGCCAGTAGTATAGGACAGGGGACTGAAGCTTTCTTT. Amino acid sequence: CASSIGQGTEAFF.

As to this clonotype: This clone may be a read error of a much larger clone one base away. The gene calls are TRBV5-1 and TRBJ1-1, with D possibly being TRBD1 (6 bases). CDR1 SGHRS and CDR2 YFSETQ come from the germline V gene. This CDR3 contains 16 residues. This chain's CDR3 is CASTPGLGTLNTEASF. The DNA for the CDR3 is TGCGCCAGCACCCCTGGGCTCGGGACACTGAACACTGAAGCTTCCTTT. The full variable domain, completed using reference TRBV5-1 and TRBJ1-1, is KAGVTQTPRYLIKTRGQQVTLSCSPISGHRSVSWYQQTPGQGLQFLFEYFSETQRNKGNFPGRFSGRQFSNSRSEMNVSTLELGDSALYLCASTPGLGTLNTEASFGQGTRLTVV.

At least ten counts were recorded for this clonotype. The chain uses TRBV7-2 and TRBJ2-3; D not certain. Trimming removed 0 bases from V and 4 bases from J, with 17 bases in between. The CDR3 consists of 17 residues. Germline V gene lookup returns CDR1 SGHTA and CDR2 FQGNSA. The CDR3 protein is CASSLARRDPRPDTQYF. The DNA of the CDR3 is TGTGCCAGCAGCTTAGCGAGAAGAGACCCACGGCCAGATACGCAGTATTTT.

This chain uses TRBV10-3 with TRBJ1-5; 7 bases line up with TRBD1. CDR1 is ENHRY and CDR2 is SYGVKD in the germline V gene. The trim removed 6 bases at V and 5 bases at J, leaving 4 bases unmatched. CDR3 length: 13 residues. CDR3 bases: TGTGCCATCAGCGACAGGGTGGATCAGCCCCAGCATTTT. Residues: CAISDRVDQPQHF.

This clonotype was counted many times. J is TRBJ1-1 and V is TRBV5-1; D ambiguous. The germline V gene has CDR1 SGHRS and CDR2 YFSETQ. This CDR3 is built from 15 residues. With 7 bases removed from V and 6 bases from J, the gap between germline ends came to 22 bases. CDR3 loop: CASAPENIRSPEAFF. Written as DNA, the CDR3 is TGCGCCAGCGCTCCCGAAAACATTCGCTCGCCTGAAGCTTTCTTT.

This clonotype was found many times. J is TRBJ1-1 and V is TRBV20-1; D not certain. Germline-derived CDR1 and CDR2 are DFQATT and SNEGSKA (reference sequence). The ends were cut back, 2 bases at V and 2 bases at J, with 6 bases in the middle. The CDR3 contains 12 residues. CDR3: CSARSPNTEAFF. The CDR3 DNA reads as TGCAGTGCTAGATCACCAAACACTGAAGCTTTCTTT.

This clonotype was picked up one time. The genes are TRBV29-1 and TRBJ2-3; TRBD2 might be the D (7 bases). The CDR3 covers 15 residues. Germline V gives CDR1 SQVTM, CDR2 ANQGSEA. Trimming took 1 base from V and 1 from J, leaving 12 bases between them. The CDR3 nucleotides are TGCAGCGTTGAAGGGGGGGGCAGTGGCACAGATACGCAGTATTTT. It translates to CSVEGGGSGTDTQYF.

This chain joins TRBV7-9 and TRBJ2-2; D ambiguous. V was shortened by 5 bases and J by 2 bases, with 9 bases between the two germline ends. The CDR3 runs 14 residues. CDR1 SEHNR and CDR2 FQNEAQ come from the germline V gene (reference sequence). The CDR3 DNA sequence: TGTGCCAGCAGCCCTGATTTTAACACCGGGGAGCTGTTTTTT. Its translation: CASSPDFNTGELFF.

The chain employs TRBV20-1 and TRBJ2-7, with 12 bases fitting TRBD2. Trimming took 5 bases from V and 0 from J; bases not matched to a gene: 5. Germline V lookup: CDR1 DFQATT, CDR2 SNEGSKA (reference sequence). The CDR3 spans 15 residues. CDR3 nucleotide sequence: TGCAGTGCTGGACTAGCGGGGCTTAGCTCCTACGAGCAGTACTTC. It specifies CSAGLAGLSSYEQYF.

This clonotype was picked up many times. The gene calls are TRBV5-1 and TRBJ1-2; D is undetermined. V was trimmed by 1 base and J by 0 bases, leaving 4 bases between them. The CDR3 consists of 13 residues. CDR1 is SGHRS, CDR2 YFSETQ, per germline. Here the CDR3 DNA reads TGCGCCAGCAGCTTGTCGGCTAACTATGGCTACACCTTC. Encoded protein: CASSLSANYGYTF.

There are a few counts of this clonotype. The V and J genes are TRBV18 and TRBJ1-5; 8 positions match TRBD1. CDR3 length equals 15 residues. Per the germline V gene, CDR1 is KGHSH and CDR2 is LQKENI. The V and J ends lost 3 bases and 6 bases, in that order; junction bases with no gene match: 7. The CDR3 DNA reads TGTGCCAGCTCACCCAGGCAGGGGGCTGGTCAGCCCCAGCATTTT. Amino acid sequence: CASSPRQGAGQPQHF.

The V and J genes are TRBV5-1 and TRBJ2-3, with D tentatively TRBD2 (5 bases). This CDR3 spans 16 amino acids. With 5 bases removed from V and 1 base from J, the gap between germline ends came to 17 bases. CDR1 is SGHRS and CDR2 is YFSETQ in the germline V gene. In DNA form, the CDR3 reads TGCGCCAGCAGTTATACTTACGGGGTCCGCACAGATACGCAGTATTTT. Translating gives CASSYTYGVRTDTQYF.

This clonotype appeared many times. In DNA, the CDR3 is TGCAGTGCTAGTCGGGAAGCTAACTATGGCTACACCTTC. It is translated as CSASREANYGYTF. The rearrangement joins TRBV20-1 to TRBJ1-2, with D hard to call. Germline V lookup: CDR1 DFQATT, CDR2 SNEGSKA (reference sequence). The CDR3 covers 13 residues. Trimming pared 3 bases from V and 0 bases from J, leaving 8 bases between.

This clonotype was seen a handful of times. A much larger clone differs by one base, so this may be a read error. This chain's CDR3 is CASSESQGPNCGYTF. DNA of the CDR3: TGTGCCAGCAGTGAGTCACAGGGGCCTAACTGTGGCTACACCTTC. The gene calls are TRBV2 and TRBJ1-2, with 7 nucleotides matching TRBD1. Germline loops: CDR1 SNHLY, CDR2 FYNNEI. CDR3 length: 15 residues.

The rearrangement joins TRBV6-1 to TRBJ2-6; maybe TRBD1 (5 bases). CDR3 size: 16 residues. The germline V gene encodes CDR1 MNHNS and CDR2 SASEGT. With 2 bases removed from V and 0 bases from J, the gap between germline ends came to 8 bases. This chain's CDR3 is CASSETRVSGANVLTF. Here the CDR3 DNA reads TGTGCCAGCAGTGAAACCAGGGTCTCTGGGGCCAACGTCCTGACTTTC.

Many counts were recorded for this clonotype. This chain links TRBV7-9 with TRBJ2-3, with D unclear. This CDR3 contains 12 residues. V was cut by 10 bases and J by 3 bases, with 11 bases left in between. Germline V gene sequence: CDR1 SEHNR, CDR2 FQNEAQ (reference sequence). The CDR3 loop is CATTSSTDTQYF. In DNA, the CDR3 is TGTGCCACCACGTCTTCGACAGATACGCAGTATTTT.

The sample holds many counts of this clonotype. The chain uses TRBV12-3 or TRBV12-4 and TRBJ1-5, with D uncertain. Trimming removed 10 bases from V and 2 bases from J, with 15 bases in between. The CDR3 is 14 residues long. The CDR3 region has the DNA TGTGCCACCGCACGGACTTCAGGCAATCAGCCCCAGCATTTT. Translation gives CATARTSGNQPQHF.

This clonotype occurred a few times. The J gene is TRBJ2-2, the V gene TRBV6-1; no definite D call. The germline V gene encodes CDR1 MNHNS and CDR2 SASEGT. Trimming left V 7 bases short and J 3 bases short, with 12 bases between. The CDR3 contains 14 residues. The CDR3 reads CASKVWADTGELFF. Written as DNA, the CDR3 is TGTGCCAGCAAAGTATGGGCAGACACCGGGGAGCTGTTTTTT.

This clonotype was seen only a few times. The J gene is TRBJ1-2, the V gene TRBV19; 8 nucleotides agree with TRBD1. CDR1 LNHDA and CDR2 SQIVND come from the germline V gene (reference sequence). This CDR3 has 16 residues. J was trimmed by 1 base and V by 7 bases; bases with no gene match: 11. The CDR3 nucleotides read TGTGCCAGTACCAGGCGGGACAGGAAAAATAACTATGGCTACACCTTC. This encodes CASTRRDRKNNYGYTF.

The rearrangement joins TRBV6-1 to TRBJ2-5; D is unclear. Trimming cost V 6 bases and J 3 bases, with 11 bases left between them. Germline V gene sequence: CDR1 MNHNS, CDR2 SASEGT. The CDR3 runs 13 residues. The CDR3 is CASRETSEETQYF. The CDR3 DNA is TGTGCCAGCAGGGAGACATCCGAAGAGACCCAGTACTTC.

There are many counts of this clonotype. The chain uses TRBV10-3 and TRBJ1-5; D call uncertain. Trimming removed 5 bases from V and 0 bases from J, with 17 bases in between. Germline CDR1 reads ENHRY; CDR2 reads SYGVKD. The CDR3 spans 17 residues. The CDR3 sequence: CAISPVEGPFSNQPQHF. The CDR3, as DNA: TGTGCCATCAGTCCGGTGGAGGGTCCCTTTAGCAATCAGCCCCAGCATTTT.

In its sample, this clonotype was seen many times. V usage is TRBV6-1 and J usage is TRBJ2-1; D is ambiguous. The CDR3 has 14 residues. CDR1 and CDR2 (germline): MNHNS, SASEGT. V lost 5 bases and J lost 0, with 8 bases in between. CDR3 residues: CASSIQSSYNEQFF. In DNA form, the CDR3 reads TGTGCCAGCAGTATTCAGAGCTCCTACAATGAGCAGTTCTTC.